This T cell receptor (beta chain) comes out of a study of T cell responses to AZD1222 COVID-19 vaccine. Study observations and caveats: Researchers report vaccine-associated CD4 TCRs spanning spike, with dominance at 160-218 and 743-854. At baseline, just six or seven AZD1222 recipients tested seropositive. The donors showed a predominance of white British ancestry and of females, with possible underestimation of clonal diversity.

Worth noting for this clone: Its antigen remains unknown.

Doses given second, at about 4 or about 12 weeks, were pooled. The germline CDR1 and CDR2 sequences are SQVTM and ANQGSEA. This CDR3 spans 11 amino acids. Trimming shortened V by 0 bases and J by 13 bases, and 13 bases separated the two germline ends. Some clones are missing from TCRdb's copy, which holds only in-frame ones; the method was immunoSEQ multiplex PCR. This table holds around 160,000 clones, around 92% found once. This material consisted of peripheral blood, taken 28 days after the second AZD1222 dose. The TCR sequence derives from an adult who received the AZD1222 COVID-19 vaccine. The chain recombines TRBV29-1 with TRBJ2-7; a weak D match, TRBD1 (6 bases). For the CDR3, the DNA is TGCAGCGTTGAAGATGGGCTACAGGGTTACTTC. Translated, it gives CSVEDGLQGYF.